One sample yielded the 26 T cell receptor beta chains listed below, sequenced in a study of radiotherapy plus CTLA-4 blockade in lung cancer. Profiling relied on immunoSEQ multiplex PCR, and the TCRdb table lists in-frame clones only, not all of them. This repertoire shows about 70,000 clones, 70% to 85% found once; its top ten account for approximately 9.3%. This sample comprised peripheral blood, obtained from a patient treated with radiotherapy plus ipilimumab. The receptors here all came from a human donor with non-small cell lung cancer who had a complete response to radiotherapy plus ipilimumab.

The gene calls are TRBV11-2 and TRBJ2-5; 8 nucleotides line up with TRBD2. Germline V lookup: CDR1 SGHAT, CDR2 FQNNGV. The CDR3 consists of 14 residues. V lost 7 bases, J lost 5 bases, and 9 bases stayed unmatched. This CDR3 reads CASTRGTSVETQYF. The CDR3 DNA sequence: TGTGCCAGCACCCGTGGGACTAGTGTGGAGACCCAGTACTTC.

The chain links TRBV2 to TRBJ1-5, with a tentative D call TRBD1 (6 bases). V lost 9 bases and J 6 bases, leaving 18 bases between the germline ends. The CDR3 has 14 residues. CDR1 is SNHLY, CDR2 FYNNEI, per germline. The CDR3 DNA reads as TGTGCCAGTAAATTGGGTCCGGGGGCTCAGCCCCAGCATTTT. It translates to CASKLGPGAQPQHF.

CDR3 amino acids: CASSPTEAPQHF. The DNA for the CDR3 is TGTGCCAGCAGCCCCACAGAGGCGCCCCAGCATTTT. The rearrangement uses TRBV7-9 and TRBJ1-5; no definite D call. Trimming left V 5 bases short and J 9 bases short, with 11 bases between. Germline V CDR1 and CDR2: SEHNR, FQNEAQ (reference sequence). CDR3 length equals 12 residues.

V and J are TRBV30 and TRBJ2-1; 7 bases fit TRBD2. This CDR3 contains 14 residues. The V and J ends lost 2 bases and 6 bases, in that order; junction bases with no gene match: 7. Germline values: CDR1 GTSNPN, CDR2 SVGIG (reference sequence). The CDR3 reads CAWSPLTSLNEQFF. CDR3 DNA sequence: TGTGCCTGGAGTCCCCTGACTAGCCTCAATGAGCAGTTCTTC.

The chain recombines TRBV11-3 with TRBJ1-1; D is uncertain. Trimming pared 0 bases from V and 1 base from J, leaving 3 bases between. The length of the CDR3 is 13 residues. In germline, CDR1 is SGHNT, CDR2 YENEEA. In nucleotides, the CDR3 is TGTGCCAGCAGCTTAGAAAGGAACACTGAAGCTTTCTTT. Its protein is CASSLERNTEAFF.

V gene TRBV28 combines with J gene TRBJ1-4, with a tentative D call TRBD1 (5 bases). The V end lost 4 bases, the J end lost 0 bases, and 12 bases lay between the germline ends. CDR3 size: 16 residues. Germline V gene lookup returns CDR1 MDHEN and CDR2 SYDVKM. The CDR3 region has the DNA TGTGCCAGCAGTTCGCGGACACTCTCAACTAATGAAAAACTGTTTTTT. This sequence encodes CASSSRTLSTNEKLFF.

The chain combines TRBV6-5 with TRBJ2-7; 12 bases are a match to TRBD2. V was pared by 0 bases and J by 3 bases, with 0 bases of the junction left unmatched. Germline assignment: CDR1 MNHEY and CDR2 SVGAGI. CDR3 size: 15 residues. CDR3 in amino acids: CASSYSTSGGYEQYF. CDR3 in DNA: TGTGCCAGCAGTTACTCGACTAGCGGGGGCTACGAGCAGTACTTC.

The chain links TRBV6-5 to TRBJ2-7, with D perhaps TRBD1 (5 bases). Germline V gene sequence: CDR1 MNHEY, CDR2 SVGAGI. The CDR3 is made up of 13 amino acids. V was pared by 8 bases and J by 0 bases, with 11 bases between. The CDR3: CASLGRSSYEQYV. The CDR3 nucleotides are TGTGCCAGCCTGGGGCGGAGCTCCTACGAGCAGTACGTC.

The rearrangement uses TRBV11-2 and TRBJ2-7; a weak D match, TRBD2 (6 bases). Trimming took off 6 bases at V and 3 bases at J, with 18 bases between the two ends. The CDR3 is 15 amino acids. Germline V gene lookup returns CDR1 SGHAT and CDR2 FQNNGV. The CDR3 nucleotides read TGTGCCAGCAGTCCGTCCAAGGGGACTTTCTACGAGCAGTACTTC. Encoded protein: CASSPSKGTFYEQYF. Full variable domain (remainder filled in from reference TRBV11-2 and TRBJ2-7): EAGVAQSPRYKIIEKRQSVAFWCNPISGHATLYWYQQILGQGPKLLIQFQNNGVVDDSQLPKDRFSAERLKGVDSTLKIQPAKLEDSAVYLCASSPSKGTFYEQYFGPGTRLTVT.

The chain uses TRBV27 and TRBJ2-3, with 12 bases aligning to TRBD2. V lost 6 bases and J lost 4; bases outside the gene matches: 5. CDR3 length: 15 amino acids. Per germline, CDR1 MNHEY and CDR2 SMNVEV (reference sequence). The CDR3: CASRRLAGEADTQYF. DNA of the CDR3: TGTGCCAGCAGAAGACTAGCGGGAGAAGCAGATACGCAGTATTTT.

CDR3 coding DNA: TGTGCCAGCAGTTTGCGGCTAGCGGGAGGTCGGGGCACCGGGGAGCTGTTTTTT. Its protein is CASSLRLAGGRGTGELFF. The chain carries TRBV27 and TRBJ2-2; 11 nucleotides line up with TRBD2. CDR1 MNHEY and CDR2 SMNVEV come from the germline V gene (reference sequence). The CDR3 spans 18 residues. V gave up 3 bases and J gave up 4 bases; unmatched junction bases: 10.

This chain connects TRBV10-3 to TRBJ1-5; 10 positions match TRBD1. Trimming removed 6 bases from V and 9 bases from J; junction bases left unmatched: 11. Germline V gene data show CDR1 as ENHRY and CDR2 as SYGVKD. CDR3 length equals 15 residues. CDR3 region: CAISDSRDRGGPQHF. The CDR3 nucleotides are TGTGCCATCAGCGATTCCCGGGACAGGGGCGGGCCCCAGCATTTT.

The rearrangement links TRBV11-3 to TRBJ2-7, with 7 nucleotides matching TRBD2. The CDR3 is 15 amino acids. Germline V CDR1 and CDR2: SGHNT, YENEEA. V gave up 3 bases and J gave up 2 bases; unmatched junction bases: 7. CDR3 loop: CASSFMGSGPYEQYV. CDR3 bases: TGTGCCAGCAGCTTTATGGGTAGCGGGCCCTACGAGCAGTACGTC.

This chain uses TRBV5-1 with TRBJ2-7, with a weak D call TRBD1 (5 bases). Germline assignment: CDR1 SGHRS and CDR2 YFSETQ. The CDR3 contains 14 residues. V lost 4 bases to trimming and J lost 4 bases, with 15 bases between them. The CDR3 protein is CASSASRGAYEQYF. The CDR3 nucleotides are TGCGCCAGCAGCGCCAGTCGTGGGGCATACGAGCAGTACTTC.

The chain recombines TRBV29-1 with TRBJ2-3; possibly TRBD1 for D (5 bases). The V end lost 2 bases, the J end lost 2 bases, and 14 bases lay between the germline ends. This CDR3 is 15 amino acids long. In germline, CDR1 is SQVTM, CDR2 ANQGSEA. The CDR3 bases are TGCAGCGTTGAATTGGGGCGCGGTGTCACAGATACGCAGTATTTT. It translates to CSVELGRGVTDTQYF.

This rearrangement joins TRBV10-3 to TRBJ1-1, with a possible D match to TRBD1 (5 bases). Trimming cost V 0 bases and J 4 bases, with 6 bases left between them. The CDR3 is made up of 13 amino acids. From germline, CDR1 is ENHRY and CDR2 SYGVKD. CDR3 coding DNA: TGTGCCATCAGTGAGTCAGGGGCCACTGAAGCTTTCTTT. This encodes CAISESGATEAFF.

The J gene is TRBJ2-3, the V gene TRBV7-6; D may be TRBD1 (5 bases). V gave up 5 bases and J gave up 0 bases, with 18 bases separating them. The CDR3 runs to 17 residues. Looked up from germline, CDR1 is SGHVS and CDR2 is FNYEAQ. The CDR3 region has the DNA TGTGCCAGCAGCGAACAGGTGGCCGAACGGAGCACAGATACGCAGTATTTT. Protein product: CASSEQVAERSTDTQYF.

This chain joins TRBV5-5 and TRBJ2-6; a weak D match, TRBD2 (6 bases). The germline CDR1 and CDR2 sequences are SGHKS and YYEKEE (reference sequence). Trimming took off 0 bases at V and 3 bases at J, with 13 bases between the two ends. The CDR3 has 17 residues. DNA of the CDR3: TGTGCCAGCAGCTTGGCCGCGGGGCGGGGTGGGGCCAACGTCCTGACTTTC. This codes for CASSLAAGRGGANVLTF.

This sequence joins TRBV19 and TRBJ1-5; D is unclear. Germline V gene sequence: CDR1 LNHDA, CDR2 SQIVND (reference sequence). Trimming removed 5 bases at V and 4 bases at J, with 12 bases between. The CDR3 runs 14 residues. CDR3 region: CASSYRATNQPQHF. DNA for the CDR3: TGTGCCAGTAGTTACCGGGCCACAAATCAGCCCCAGCATTTT.

The chain uses TRBV2 and TRBJ1-2, with D perhaps TRBD1 (5 bases). The CDR3 loop spans 12 amino acids. V was pared by 4 bases and J by 4 bases, with 7 bases between. Germline V gene lookup returns CDR1 SNHLY and CDR2 FYNNEI. Here the CDR3 reads CASSGGVYGYTF. The CDR3 DNA follows: TGTGCCAGCAGTGGGGGGGTCTATGGCTACACCTTC.

This clone occurred once. This chain joins TRBV9 and TRBJ1-3; TRBD1 might be the D (5 bases). CDR1 SGDLS and CDR2 YYNGEE come from the germline V gene. Trimming pared 2 bases from V and 3 bases from J, leaving 12 bases between. The CDR3 has 15 amino acids. The CDR3 is CASSVEGGGGNTIYF. The DNA for the CDR3 is TGTGCCAGCAGCGTTGAAGGCGGGGGTGGAAACACCATATATTTT.

The rearrangement links TRBV30 to TRBJ1-5; perhaps TRBD1 as D (6 bases). The V gene lost 0 bases and the J gene lost 7 bases, with 13 bases spanning the gap. The length of the CDR3 is 14 residues. CDR1 is GTSNPN, CDR2 SVGIG, per germline (reference sequence). Here the CDR3 DNA reads TGTGCCTGGAGTGTACTGAGGGGGGAACAGCCCCAGCATTTT. This sequence encodes CAWSVLRGEQPQHF.

CDR3 nucleotide sequence: TGTGCCAGCAGCTCTGACGGGACCTATGGCTACACCTTC. Residues: CASSSDGTYGYTF. The J gene is TRBJ1-2, the V gene TRBV5-5; perhaps TRBD1 as D (5 bases). This CDR3 is built from 13 residues. The germline V and J ends were trimmed by 3 bases and 4 bases, with 10 bases remaining between them. CDR1 and CDR2 (germline): SGHKS, YYEKEE (reference sequence).

The chain combines TRBV11-2 with TRBJ2-7; tentative D call: TRBD2 (6 bases). V lost 6 bases to trimming and J lost 1 base, with 13 bases between them. CDR1 is SGHAT, CDR2 FQNNGV, per germline. The CDR3 consists of 14 residues. The CDR3 DNA is TGTGCCAGCAGGGGGAGGTCCCTATCCTACGAGCAGTACTTC. Translated: CASRGRSLSYEQYF.

The rearrangement links TRBV2 to TRBJ1-1, with TRBD1 as a possible D gene (5 bases). Germline assignment: CDR1 SNHLY and CDR2 FYNNEI. CDR3 size: 21 residues. V was shortened by 3 bases and J by 1 base, with 30 bases between the two germline ends. The CDR3: CASSEPSTNWDRGRENTEAFF. In DNA, the CDR3 is TGTGCCAGCAGTGAGCCCTCTACAAACTGGGACCGAGGGAGGGAGAACACTGAAGCTTTCTTT.

This chain joins TRBV7-9 and TRBJ1-1; the D is unclear. Germline V lookup: CDR1 SEHNR, CDR2 FQNEAQ (reference sequence). Trimming cost V 1 base and J 0 bases, with 9 bases left between them. This CDR3 is 15 amino acids long. The CDR3 sequence is CASSLDGALNTEAFF. DNA of the CDR3: TGTGCCAGCAGCTTAGACGGAGCATTGAACACTGAAGCTTTCTTT.